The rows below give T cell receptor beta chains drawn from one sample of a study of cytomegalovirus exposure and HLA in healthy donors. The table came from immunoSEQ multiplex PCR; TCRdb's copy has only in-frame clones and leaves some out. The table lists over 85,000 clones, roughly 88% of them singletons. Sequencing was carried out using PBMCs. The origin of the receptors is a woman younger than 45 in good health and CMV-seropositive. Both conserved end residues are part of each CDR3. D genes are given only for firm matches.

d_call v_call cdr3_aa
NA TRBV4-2 CASSQSGEIPDTQYF
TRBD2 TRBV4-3 CASSQDKASGGAFPDTQYF
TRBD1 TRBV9 CASSPGGSNTEAFF
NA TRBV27 CASSLSRARSTGELFF
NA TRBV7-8 CASSVRQNSPLHF
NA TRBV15 CATSREQVSNSPLHF
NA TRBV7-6 CASSLDGEQYF
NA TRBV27 CASSFTGLGNYGYTF
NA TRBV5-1 CASSLDRAGTGELFF
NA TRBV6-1 CASSARNYGYTF
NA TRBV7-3 CASSLGMGGVTEAFF
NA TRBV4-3 CASSQRNPTDTQYF
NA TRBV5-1 CASSLTLKNTGELFF
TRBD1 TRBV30 CAWSVRVTGGFYGYTF
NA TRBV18 CASSPNTGEKLFF
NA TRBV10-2 CASRQGGEAFF
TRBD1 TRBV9 CASSVGQDPNTEAFF
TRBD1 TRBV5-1 CASSQTGGGDTQYF
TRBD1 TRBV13 CASSFRTGGLRSTEAFF
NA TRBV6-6 CASTRQSGNTIYF
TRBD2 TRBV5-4 CASSLGRLAGKETQYF
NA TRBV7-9 CASSPIRLNEKLFF
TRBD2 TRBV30 CAWSRTRQETQYF
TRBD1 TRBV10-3 CATSPQGKAEAFF
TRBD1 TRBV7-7 CASSQGQGAGYSNQPQHF